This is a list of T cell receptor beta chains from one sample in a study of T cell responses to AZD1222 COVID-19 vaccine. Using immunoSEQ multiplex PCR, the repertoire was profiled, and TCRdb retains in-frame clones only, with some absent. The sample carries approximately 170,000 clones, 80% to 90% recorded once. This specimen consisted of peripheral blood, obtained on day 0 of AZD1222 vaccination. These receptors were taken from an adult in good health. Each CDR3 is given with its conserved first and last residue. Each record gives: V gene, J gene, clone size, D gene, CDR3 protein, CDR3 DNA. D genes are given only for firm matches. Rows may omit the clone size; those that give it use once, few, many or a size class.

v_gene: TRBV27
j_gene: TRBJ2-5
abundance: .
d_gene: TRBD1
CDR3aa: CASSLQGEETQYF
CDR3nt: TGTGCCAGCAGTTTACAGGGGGAAGAGACCCAGTACTTC

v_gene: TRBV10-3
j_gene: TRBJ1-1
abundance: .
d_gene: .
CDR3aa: CAISDGVTEAFF
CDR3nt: TGTGCCATCAGTGACGGGGTCACTGAAGCTTTCTTT

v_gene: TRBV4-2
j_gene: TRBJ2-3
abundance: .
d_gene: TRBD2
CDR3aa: CASSQGYSGGSNTDTQYF
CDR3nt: TGTGCCAGCAGCCAAGGTTATAGCGGGGGGTCTAACACAGATACGCAGTATTTT

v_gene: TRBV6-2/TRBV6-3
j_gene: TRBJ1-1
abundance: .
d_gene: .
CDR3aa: CASSYSLSLLGLDSNTEAFF
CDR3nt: TGTGCCAGCAGTTACTCGTTATCCCTCCTCGGCCTAGACAGTAACACTGAAGCTTTCTTT

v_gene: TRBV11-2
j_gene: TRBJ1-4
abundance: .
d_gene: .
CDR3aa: CASSPTDATNEKLFF
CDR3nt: TGTGCCAGCAGCCCGACCGACGCAACTAATGAAAAACTGTTTTTT

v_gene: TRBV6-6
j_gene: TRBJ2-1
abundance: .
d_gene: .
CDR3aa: CASSYSIQGGNEQFF
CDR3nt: TGTGCCAGCAGTTACTCGATTCAGGGGGGTAATGAGCAGTTCTTC

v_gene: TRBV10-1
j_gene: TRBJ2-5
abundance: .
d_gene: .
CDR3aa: CASSQSLGPQETQYF
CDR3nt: TGCGCCAGCAGCCAGTCGTTGGGGCCCCAAGAGACCCAGTACTTC

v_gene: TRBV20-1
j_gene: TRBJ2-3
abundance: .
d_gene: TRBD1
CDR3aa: CSANDRARGADTQYF
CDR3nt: TGCAGTGCTAATGACAGGGCCCGCGGTGCAGATACGCAGTATTTT

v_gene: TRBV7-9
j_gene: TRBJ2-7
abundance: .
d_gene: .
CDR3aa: CASSSDITYEQYF
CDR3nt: TGTGCCAGCAGCTCGGACATTACGTACGAGCAGTACTTC

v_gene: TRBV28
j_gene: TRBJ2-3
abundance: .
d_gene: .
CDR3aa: CASSLSSAADTQYF
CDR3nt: TGTGCCAGCAGTTTGAGTAGCGCCGCAGATACGCAGTATTTT

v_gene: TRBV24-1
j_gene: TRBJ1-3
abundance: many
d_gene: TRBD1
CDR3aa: CASPDRAGNTIYF
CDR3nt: TGTGCCTCCCCGGACAGGGCTGGAAACACCATATATTTT

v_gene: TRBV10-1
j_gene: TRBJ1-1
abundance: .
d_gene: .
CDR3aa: CASSEGQGSTEAFF
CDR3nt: TGCGCCAGCAGTGAGGGTCAGGGGAGCACTGAAGCTTTCTTT

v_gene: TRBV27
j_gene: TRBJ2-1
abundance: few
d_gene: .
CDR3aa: CASRVAGVSYNEQFF
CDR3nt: TGTGCCAGCAGGGTGGCAGGGGTCTCCTACAATGAGCAGTTCTTC

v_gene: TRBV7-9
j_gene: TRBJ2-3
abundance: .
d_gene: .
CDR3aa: CASSLAQTTQYF
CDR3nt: TGTGCCAGCAGCTTAGCCCAGACTACGCAGTATTTT

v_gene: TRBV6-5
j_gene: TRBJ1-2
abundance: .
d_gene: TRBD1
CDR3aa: CASRTGQGGGYGYTF
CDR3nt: TGTGCCAGCAGAACTGGACAGGGAGGTGGCTATGGCTACACCTTC

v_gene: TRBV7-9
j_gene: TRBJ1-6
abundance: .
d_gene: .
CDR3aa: CASSSNSPLHF
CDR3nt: TGTGCCAGCAGCTCAAATTCACCCCTCCACTTT

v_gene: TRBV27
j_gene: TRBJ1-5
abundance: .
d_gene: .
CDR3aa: CASSFGANQPQHF
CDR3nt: TGTGCCAGCAGTTTCGGGGCTAATCAGCCCCAGCATTTT

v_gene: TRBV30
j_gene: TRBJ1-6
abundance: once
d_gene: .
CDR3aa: CAWRDTGAPGSPLHF
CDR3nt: TGTGCCTGGAGGGATACCGGAGCTCCTGGATCGCCCCTCCACTTT

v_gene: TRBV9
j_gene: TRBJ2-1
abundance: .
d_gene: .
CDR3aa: CASSVEDPGESYNEQFF
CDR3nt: TGTGCCAGCAGCGTAGAGGACCCGGGTGAGTCCTACAATGAGCAGTTCTTC

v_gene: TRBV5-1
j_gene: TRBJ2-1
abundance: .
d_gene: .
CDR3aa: CASSLDKNEQFF
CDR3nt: TGCGCCAGCAGCTTGGATAAGAATGAGCAGTTCTTC

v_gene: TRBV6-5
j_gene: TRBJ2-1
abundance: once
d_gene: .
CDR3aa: CASSYSRGSGDEQFF
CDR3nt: TGTGCCAGCAGTTACTCGAGGGGGTCGGGCGATGAGCAGTTCTTC

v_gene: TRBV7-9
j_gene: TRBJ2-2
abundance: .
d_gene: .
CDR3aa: CASSLGVDNTGELFF
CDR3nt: TGTGCCAGCAGCTTAGGGGTAGATAACACCGGGGAGCTGTTTTTT

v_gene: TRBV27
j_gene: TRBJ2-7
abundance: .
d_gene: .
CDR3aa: CASSSRGVMSYEQYF
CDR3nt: TGTGCCAGCAGTTCCCGAGGGGTGATGTCCTACGAGCAGTACTTC

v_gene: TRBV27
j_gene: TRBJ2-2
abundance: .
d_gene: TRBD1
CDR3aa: CASNPTGAVGELFF
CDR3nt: TGTGCCAGCAACCCGACAGGGGCCGTCGGGGAGCTGTTTTTT

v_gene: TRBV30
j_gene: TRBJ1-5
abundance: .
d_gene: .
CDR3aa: CAWIASGEGNQPQHF
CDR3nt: TGTGCCTGGATAGCCTCAGGGGAGGGCAATCAGCCCCAGCATTTT

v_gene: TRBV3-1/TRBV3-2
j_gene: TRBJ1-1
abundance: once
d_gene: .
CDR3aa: CASSQAQLRDTEAFF
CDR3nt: TGTGCCAGCAGCCAAGCTCAACTTAGGGACACTGAAGCTTTCTTT

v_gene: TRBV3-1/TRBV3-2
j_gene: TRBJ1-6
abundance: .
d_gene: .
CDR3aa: CASSPGPYNSPLHF
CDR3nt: TGTGCCAGCAGCCCCGGACCCTATAATTCACCCCTCCACTTT

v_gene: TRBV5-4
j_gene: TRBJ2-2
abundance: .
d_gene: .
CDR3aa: CASSWGDGEMFF
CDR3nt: TGTGCCAGCAGCTGGGGGGACGGAGAGATGTTTTTT

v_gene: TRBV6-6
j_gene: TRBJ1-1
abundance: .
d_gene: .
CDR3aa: CASSYDSGLTEAFF
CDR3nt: TGTGCCAGCAGTTACGATTCAGGGCTCACTGAAGCTTTCTTT

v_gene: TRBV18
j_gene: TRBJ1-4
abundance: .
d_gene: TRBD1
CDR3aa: CASSPDRGGTNEKLFF
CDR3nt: TGTGCCAGCTCCCCCGACAGGGGGGGAACTAATGAAAAACTGTTTTTT

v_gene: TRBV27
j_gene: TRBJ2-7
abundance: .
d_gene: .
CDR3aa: CASSPLAGNAYEQYF
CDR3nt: TGTGCCAGCAGCCCTCTTGCGGGTAACGCCTACGAGCAGTACTTC

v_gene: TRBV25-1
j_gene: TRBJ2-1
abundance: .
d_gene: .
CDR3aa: CASSEFGGGEQFF
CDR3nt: TGTGCCAGCAGTGAATTTGGAGGGGGCGAGCAGTTCTTC

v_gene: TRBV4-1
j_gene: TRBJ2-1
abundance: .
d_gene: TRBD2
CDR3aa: CASSQEPATSGGLNEQFF
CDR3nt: TGCGCCAGCAGCCAAGAGCCGGCTACTAGCGGGGGGTTGAATGAGCAGTTCTTC

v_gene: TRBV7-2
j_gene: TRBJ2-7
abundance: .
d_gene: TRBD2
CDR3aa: CASSPQATSGVSYEQYF
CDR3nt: TGTGCCAGCAGCCCCCAAGCGACTAGCGGGGTTTCCTACGAGCAGTACTTC

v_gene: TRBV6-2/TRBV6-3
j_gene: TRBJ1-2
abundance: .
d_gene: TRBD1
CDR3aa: CASTPTGGGGYTF
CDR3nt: TGTGCCAGCACCCCGACAGGGGGCGGTGGCTACACCTTC

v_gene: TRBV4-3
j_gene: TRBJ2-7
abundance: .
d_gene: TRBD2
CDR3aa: CASSPRRASGPAYEQYF
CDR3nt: TGCGCCAGCAGCCCCCGAAGGGCTAGCGGGCCGGCCTACGAGCAGTACTTC

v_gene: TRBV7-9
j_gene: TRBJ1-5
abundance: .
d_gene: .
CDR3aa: CASSKGVVGANQPQHF
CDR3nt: TGTGCCAGCAGCAAAGGGGTCGTAGGGGCGAATCAGCCCCAGCATTTT

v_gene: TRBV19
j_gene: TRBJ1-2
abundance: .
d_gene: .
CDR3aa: CASGLGYGYTF
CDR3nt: TGTGCCAGCGGGCTAGGCTATGGCTACACCTTC

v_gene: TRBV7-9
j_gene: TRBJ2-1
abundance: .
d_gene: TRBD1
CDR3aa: CASSRGQGVVSAQFF
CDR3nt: TGTGCCAGCAGCCGAGGACAGGGGGTTGTGTCGGCGCAGTTCTTC

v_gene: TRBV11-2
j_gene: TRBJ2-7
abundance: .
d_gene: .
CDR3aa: CASSLGYPGPQSYEQYF
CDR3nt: TGTGCCAGCAGCTTAGGGTATCCGGGACCGCAATCCTACGAGCAGTACTTC

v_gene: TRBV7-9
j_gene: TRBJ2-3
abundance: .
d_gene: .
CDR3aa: CASSLPASLSTDTQYF
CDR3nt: TGTGCCAGCAGCTTACCGGCCTCCCTAAGCACAGATACGCAGTATTTT

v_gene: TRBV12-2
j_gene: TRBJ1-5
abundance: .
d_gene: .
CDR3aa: CASRQQGDSNQPQHF
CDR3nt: TGTGCAAGTCGCCAACAGGGAGATAGCAATCAGCCCCAGCATTTT

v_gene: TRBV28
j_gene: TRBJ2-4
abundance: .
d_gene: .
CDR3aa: CASSLSHRQVVAKNIQYF
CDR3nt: TGTGCCAGCAGTTTATCCCATCGACAGGTAGTAGCCAAAAACATTCAGTACTTC

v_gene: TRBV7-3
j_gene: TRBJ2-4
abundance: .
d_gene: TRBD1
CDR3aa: CASSSGQGPLAGIQYF
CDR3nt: TGTGCCAGCAGCTCGGGACAGGGGCCGTTAGCCGGCATTCAGTACTTC

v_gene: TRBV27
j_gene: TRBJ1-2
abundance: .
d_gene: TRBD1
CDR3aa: CASTGTGMFGYGYTF
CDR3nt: TGTGCCAGCACCGGGACAGGGATGTTCGGCTATGGCTACACCTTC

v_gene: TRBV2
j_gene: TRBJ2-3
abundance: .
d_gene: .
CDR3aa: CATTLGWGTTDTQYF
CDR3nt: TGTGCCACTACCCTTGGCTGGGGGACCACAGATACGCAGTATTTT

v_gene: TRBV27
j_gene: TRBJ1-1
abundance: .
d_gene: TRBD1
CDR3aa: CASLGQGREAFF
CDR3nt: TGTGCCAGTCTGGGACAGGGTAGGGAAGCTTTCTTT

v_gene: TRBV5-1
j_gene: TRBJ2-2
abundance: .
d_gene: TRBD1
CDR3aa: CASSGTGVVTGELFF
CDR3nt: TGCGCCAGCAGCGGGACAGGGGTGGTCACCGGGGAGCTGTTTTTT

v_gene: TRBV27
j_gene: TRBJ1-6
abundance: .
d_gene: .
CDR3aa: CASRSEDSNNSPLHF
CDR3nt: TGTGCCAGCAGAAGCGAGGACAGCAATAATTCACCCCTCCACTTT

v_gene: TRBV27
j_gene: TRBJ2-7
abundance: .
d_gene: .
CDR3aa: CASSPSSSTGLYEQYF
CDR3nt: TGTGCCAGCAGCCCATCCTCGTCTACAGGGCTCTACGAGCAGTACTTC

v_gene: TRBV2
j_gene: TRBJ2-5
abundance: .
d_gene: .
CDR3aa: CASKREETQYF
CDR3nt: TGTGCCAGCAAACGGGAGGAGACCCAGTACTTC

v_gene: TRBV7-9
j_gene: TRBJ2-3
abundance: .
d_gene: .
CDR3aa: CASSYSSALTDTQYF
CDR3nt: TGTGCCAGCAGTTACTCTAGCGCTCTCACAGATACGCAGTATTTT

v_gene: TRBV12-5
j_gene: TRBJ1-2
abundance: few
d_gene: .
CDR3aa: CASGLPDSHYGYTF
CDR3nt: TGTGCTAGTGGTTTGCCCGACTCTCACTATGGCTACACCTTC